One and the same sample provided the 29 T cell receptor beta chains below, sequenced in a study of cytomegalovirus exposure and HLA in healthy donors. 13 Jbeta primers and 60 Vbeta primers were used for the PCR. Produced via immunoSEQ multiplex PCR; TCRdb's table is partial and in-frame only. Among about 97,000 clones listed, about 74% were seen once. The sample comprised PBMCs. The receptors come from a male donor in good health and CMV-seropositive.

The gene calls are TRBV4-2 and TRBJ2-3; 8 positions agree with TRBD2. The CDR3 has 17 residues. Losses at the gene ends were 0 bases for V and 5 bases for J; bases not matched to a gene: 10. In germline, CDR1 is LGHNA, CDR2 YNFKEQ. The CDR3 protein is CASSQDVALAVRDTQYF. In DNA form, the CDR3 reads TGTGCCAGCAGCCAAGATGTTGCACTAGCGGTTCGAGATACGCAGTATTTT.

The CDR3, as DNA: TGTGCCACCAGCAGATCCCCTAGCGGGAGGGCGGGTGAGCAGTACTTC. Protein sequence: CATSRSPSGRAGEQYF. The chain couples TRBV15 to TRBJ2-7; 12 positions agree with TRBD2. This CDR3 has 16 residues. With V trimmed by 2 bases and J by 7 bases, 9 bases remained unmatched. Germline CDR1 LNHNV, CDR2 YYDKDF (reference sequence).

This clone was seen once. The genes are TRBV7-8 and TRBJ1-3, with TRBD1 matching 7 bases. The CDR3 covers 16 residues. Germline V CDR1 and CDR2: SGHVS, FQNEAQ. Trimming cost V 6 bases and J 0 bases; bases outside gene matches: 8. The CDR3 spells CASSRTGALSGNTIYF. The CDR3 DNA sequence: TGTGCCAGCAGTAGAACAGGGGCCCTCTCTGGAAACACCATATATTTT. Together with reference TRBV7-8 and TRBJ1-3, the CDR3 gives the full variable domain: GAGVSQSPRYKVAKRGQDVALRCDPISGHVSLFWYQQALGQGPEFLTYFQNEAQLDKSGLPSDRFFAERPEGSVSTLKIQRTQQEDSAVYLCASSRTGALSGNTIYFGEGSWLTVV.

V and J are TRBV29-1 and TRBJ2-7, with TRBD2 matching 7 bases. With 2 bases clipped from V and 4 bases from J, the junction kept 5 bases outside the gene matches. The CDR3 sequence is 13 residues long. Germline CDR1 SQVTM, CDR2 ANQGSEA. CDR3 in amino acids: CSVEQGEGYEQYF. The CDR3 DNA reads as TGCAGCGTTGAACAAGGGGAGGGTTACGAGCAGTACTTC.

The V and J genes are TRBV28 and TRBJ2-1; 10 bases match TRBD1. CDR3 length: 15 amino acids. The germline CDR1 and CDR2 sequences are MDHEN and SYDVKM. The J segment lost 5 bases and the V segment lost 6 bases, leaving 7 bases of the junction unmatched. CDR3 in DNA: TGTGCCAGCAGATCAGACAGGGGGCGAAACAATGAGCAGTTCTTC. Its translation is CASRSDRGRNNEQFF.

The chain uses TRBV7-6 and TRBJ2-7; 11 bases match TRBD2. Germline values: CDR1 SGHVS, CDR2 FNYEAQ. The CDR3 sequence is 15 residues long. The V and J ends lost 4 bases and 7 bases, in that order; junction bases with no gene match: 9. For the CDR3, the DNA is TGTGCCAGCAGCTCCCGGGGTAGCGGGGGGGAAGAGCAGTACTTC. This gives the protein CASSSRGSGGEEQYF.

CDR3 sequence (DNA): TGTGCCAGCAGTGAGGGGGAAGGGGGCAGGAACATTCAGTACTTC. Amino acids: CASSEGEGGRNIQYF. J is TRBJ2-4 and V is TRBV2, with TRBD1 matching 7 bases. CDR1 SNHLY and CDR2 FYNNEI come from the germline V gene. The CDR3 runs to 15 residues. V shed 3 bases, J shed 7 bases, and the junction held 9 bases outside the gene matches.

The chain employs TRBV11-2 and TRBJ2-5; D not resolved. The germline gives CDR1 SGHAT, CDR2 FQNNGV. Deletions cut 5 bases from V and 1 base from J, with 14 bases between. The CDR3 runs 15 residues. This CDR3 is CASSRNTVIQETQYF. Written as DNA, the CDR3 is TGTGCCAGCAGCCGCAATACAGTGATCCAAGAGACCCAGTACTTC.

This clone has just one count. The chain joins TRBV11-3 to TRBJ2-3; 8 positions agree with TRBD2. The CDR3 loop spans 16 amino acids. Trimming at V came to 5 bases and at J to 2 bases, leaving 9 bases not matched to a gene. In germline, CDR1 is SGHNT, CDR2 YENEEA. DNA of the CDR3: TGTGCCAGCAGCCCCGGACTAGCAGCCGTCACAGATACGCAGTATTTT. The encoded protein is CASSPGLAAVTDTQYF.

The table lists this clone with many counts. This chain connects TRBV21-1 to TRBJ2-1; the D call TRBD2 from the table was never checked on the DNA. TRBV21-1 is a known pseudogene. The CDR3 is 17 amino acids. CDR3 nucleotides: TGTGCCAGCAGCAACCGAACTAGCGGACCTCGACGGAATGAGCAGTTCTTC. Translated: CASSNRTSGPRRNEQFF.

The chain carries TRBV11-3 and TRBJ2-1; 7 nucleotides agree with TRBD1. V lost 5 bases and J lost 7; bases outside the gene matches: 8. The CDR3 sequence is 14 residues long. CDR1 and CDR2 (germline): SGHNT, YENEEA. This chain's CDR3 is CASSHRDSGNEQFF. The CDR3 bases are TGTGCCAGCAGCCACAGGGACAGTGGGAATGAGCAGTTCTTC.

The rearrangement joins TRBV25-1 to TRBJ1-2; D call uncertain. Germline V gene sequence: CDR1 MGHDK, CDR2 SYGVNS. The CDR3 has 16 residues. Deletions cut 3 bases from V and 4 bases from J, with 18 bases between. The CDR3 sequence is CASSEARAGYGYGYTF. In DNA, the CDR3 is TGTGCCAGCAGTGAGGCGAGGGCGGGCTATGGCTATGGCTACACCTTC.

The rearrangement links TRBV7-8 to TRBJ2-7; 9 positions match TRBD2. This CDR3 spans 16 amino acids. Germline trimming cut 1 base from V and 5 bases from J; bases unmatched to any gene: 9. CDR1 is SGHVS and CDR2 is FQNEAQ in the germline V gene. CDR3 amino acids: CASSLGISGSPHEQYF. The CDR3 DNA reads TGTGCCAGCAGCTTAGGAATTAGCGGGAGTCCCCACGAGCAGTACTTC.

On this clone itself: A far larger clone is just one base off, so this is likely a read error. Within the sample, other DNA sequences also encode this same CDR3. The chain recombines TRBV4-3 with TRBJ1-1; 8 nucleotides match TRBD1. Germline V gives CDR1 LGHNA, CDR2 YSLEER. The V segment lost 2 bases and the J segment 8 bases; nucleotides outside the gene matches: 7. This CDR3 has 14 amino acids. CDR3 DNA sequence: TGCGCCAGCAGCCAACGGACAGGGAGCGGGGAAGCTTTCTTT. This translates into CASSQRTGSGEAFF.

The chain links TRBV14 to TRBJ2-7, with a weak D call TRBD1 (5 bases). There are 15 residues in the CDR3. The V end lost 1 base, the J end lost 5 bases, and 15 bases lay between the germline ends. Germline CDR1 is SGHDN and CDR2 is FVKESK. The CDR3 sequence: CASSQVDAGRDEQYF. CDR3 coding DNA: TGTGCCAGCAGCCAAGTGGATGCAGGGCGAGACGAGCAGTACTTC.

The J gene is TRBJ2-7, the V gene TRBV29-1; 9 bases align to TRBD1. Germline CDR1 SQVTM, CDR2 ANQGSEA. The J segment lost 2 bases and the V segment lost 0 bases, leaving 5 bases of the junction unmatched. The length of the CDR3 is 15 residues. The CDR3 sequence: CSVEDPGTGPYEQYF. The CDR3 DNA sequence: TGCAGCGTTGAAGATCCAGGGACAGGGCCCTACGAGCAGTACTTC.

There are a few counts of this clone. J is TRBJ1-5 and V is TRBV28; D possibly corresponds to TRBD1 (6 bases). The CDR3 loop spans 15 amino acids. Germline values: CDR1 MDHEN, CDR2 SYDVKM. The V end was cut by 10 bases, the J end by 3 bases, with 19 bases between. CDR3: CATEDQGGVNQPQHF. The CDR3 DNA reads TGTGCCACCGAAGACCAAGGGGGGGTCAATCAGCCCCAGCATTTT.

This chain uses TRBV28 with TRBJ1-2; D is uncertain. Trimming took off 4 bases at V and 7 bases at J, with 13 bases between the two ends. Per germline, CDR1 MDHEN and CDR2 SYDVKM. The length of the CDR3 is 13 residues. The CDR3 loop is CASSYQVRGGYTF. Written as DNA, the CDR3 is TGTGCCAGCAGTTATCAGGTTCGTGGTGGCTACACCTTC.

The chain uses TRBV28 and TRBJ1-2; D call uncertain. The CDR3 covers 14 residues. CDR1 is MDHEN, CDR2 SYDVKM, per germline. V lost 4 bases and J lost 2, with 11 bases in between. CDR3 sequence: CASSSPEPNYGYTF. CDR3 nucleotides: TGTGCCAGCAGTTCCCCTGAGCCAAACTATGGCTACACCTTC.

This chain uses TRBV5-8 with TRBJ2-1; TRBD2 agrees at 8 bases. The trim removed 4 bases at V and 0 bases at J, leaving 3 bases unmatched. CDR3 length: 15 amino acids. Per the germline V gene, CDR1 is SGHTS and CDR2 is YDEGEE. As DNA, the CDR3 is TGTGCCAGCAGCCCGGGACTAGGCTCCTACAATGAGCAGTTCTTC. Translating gives CASSPGLGSYNEQFF.

The gene calls are TRBV28 and TRBJ1-1; 7 bases are shared with TRBD1. V shed 5 bases and J 0 bases; nucleotides not matched to a gene: 9. The germline V gene encodes CDR1 MDHEN and CDR2 SYDVKM. The length of the CDR3 is 16 residues. The CDR3 sequence: CASSLGGQTLNTEAFF. The CDR3 region has the DNA TGTGCCAGCAGTCTAGGGGGACAGACGCTGAACACTGAAGCTTTCTTT.

The chain is built from TRBV5-6 and TRBJ2-6; 10 nucleotides line up with TRBD1. Germline assignment: CDR1 SGHDT and CDR2 YYEEEE. Trimming cost V 3 bases and J 2 bases; bases outside gene matches: 11. The CDR3 is 19 amino acids. CDR3 sequence (DNA): TGTGCCAGCAGCTACCTAGGACAGGGGGTGTGGACTGGGGCCAACGTCCTGACTTTC. This encodes CASSYLGQGVWTGANVLTF. The full variable domain, with the rest looked up from reference TRBV5-6 and TRBJ2-6, is DAGVTQSPTHLIKTRGQQVTLRCSPKSGHDTVSWYQQALGQGPQFIFQYYEEEERQRGNFPDRFSGHQFPNYSSELNVNALLLGDSALYLCASSYLGQGVWTGANVLTFGAGSRLTVL.

The chain joins TRBV9 to TRBJ1-1, with D possibly matching TRBD1 (6 bases). Looked up from germline, CDR1 is SGDLS and CDR2 is YYNGEE. The CDR3 contains 14 residues. Trimming removed 2 bases from V and 4 bases from J, with 12 bases in between. This CDR3 is CASSVDRSGTEAFF. In DNA form, the CDR3 reads TGTGCCAGCAGCGTTGACAGGTCGGGCACTGAAGCTTTCTTT.

This clone was picked up a small number of times. The V and J genes are TRBV7-3 and TRBJ2-3; D might be TRBD2 (5 bases). This CDR3 has 14 residues. Trimming stripped 1 base from V and 3 bases from J, with 8 bases between. In germline, CDR1 is SGHTA, CDR2 FQGTGA. This CDR3 reads CASSLNGGTDTQYF. DNA of the CDR3: TGTGCCAGCAGCTTAAATGGCGGGACAGATACGCAGTATTTT.

The CDR3 DNA follows: TGCAGCTCGATGTATAGCGGGAGTACGAATGAGCAGTTCTTC. Its translation is CSSMYSGSTNEQFF. V and J are TRBV29-1 and TRBJ2-1; TRBD2 matches at 9 bases. V shed 8 bases and J 7 bases; nucleotides not matched to a gene: 12. The V gene's germline CDR1 is SQVTM and CDR2 ANQGSEA. The CDR3 extends over 14 amino acids.

This clone turned up a few times. The gene calls are TRBV6-5 and TRBJ2-5; the match to TRBD1 covers 7 bases. This CDR3 has 13 residues. Germline V lookup: CDR1 MNHEY, CDR2 SVGAGI. Germline trimming cut 9 bases from V and 2 bases from J; bases unmatched to any gene: 6. The CDR3 DNA reads as TGTGCCAGTGGACAGGCCCTGCAAGAGACCCAGTACTTC. This encodes CASGQALQETQYF.

The chain employs TRBV28 and TRBJ2-2, with D possibly TRBD1 on 6 matching bases. CDR3 length equals 14 residues. V dropped 6 bases and J dropped 5 bases, with 13 bases sitting between them. The V gene's germline CDR1 is MDHEN and CDR2 SYDVKM. Here the CDR3 reads CASRSGTHTGELFF. CDR3 coding DNA: TGTGCCAGCAGATCCGGGACACATACCGGGGAGCTGTTTTTT.

Remarks on this clone: The junction departs from germline at one end; a sequencing error may be responsible. This rearrangement joins TRBV9 to TRBJ2-4, with 8 nucleotides matching TRBD1. Per the germline V gene, CDR1 is SGDLS and CDR2 is YYNGEE. The CDR3 loop spans 15 amino acids. CDR3 DNA sequence: TGTGCCAGCAGCGCCAGACAGGGGCAGCAAAACAGTCAGTACTTC. It yields the protein CASSARQGQQNSQYF. The full variable domain, rest sourced from reference TRBV9 and TRBJ2-4, is DSGVTQTPKHLITATGQRVTLRCSPRSGDLSVYWYQQSLDQGLQFLIQYYNGEERAKGNILERFSAQQFPDLHSELNLSSLELGDSALYFCASSARQGQQNSQYFGAGTRLSVL.

V gene TRBV5-5 combines with J gene TRBJ2-2, with TRBD2 matching 8 bases. CDR1 is SGHKS and CDR2 is YYEKEE in the germline V gene (reference sequence). The CDR3 length is 16 residues. V lost 4 bases, J lost 5 bases, and 10 bases stayed unmatched. This CDR3 reads CASSGRTSLLTGELFF. Written as DNA, the CDR3 is TGTGCCAGCAGCGGGAGGACTAGCCTGCTGACCGGGGAGCTGTTTTTT.